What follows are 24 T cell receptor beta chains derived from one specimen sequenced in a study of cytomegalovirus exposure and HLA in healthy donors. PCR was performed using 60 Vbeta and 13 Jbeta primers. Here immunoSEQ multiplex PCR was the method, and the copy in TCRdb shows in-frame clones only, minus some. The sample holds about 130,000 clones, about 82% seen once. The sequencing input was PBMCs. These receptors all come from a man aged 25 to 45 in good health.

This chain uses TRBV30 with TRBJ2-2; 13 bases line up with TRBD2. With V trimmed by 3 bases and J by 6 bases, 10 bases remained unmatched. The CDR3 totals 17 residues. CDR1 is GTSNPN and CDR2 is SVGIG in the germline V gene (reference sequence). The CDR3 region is CAWSGLAGAGGPGELFF. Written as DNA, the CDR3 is TGTGCCTGGAGCGGACTAGCGGGGGCCGGCGGGCCCGGGGAGCTGTTTTTT.

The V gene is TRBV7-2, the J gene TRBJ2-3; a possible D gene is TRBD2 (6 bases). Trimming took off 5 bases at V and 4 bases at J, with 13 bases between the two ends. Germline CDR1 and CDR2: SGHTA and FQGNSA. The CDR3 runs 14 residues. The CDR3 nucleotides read TGTGCCAGCAGCCGGAGGGCGGGTTCAGATACGCAGTATTTT. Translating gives CASSRRAGSDTQYF.

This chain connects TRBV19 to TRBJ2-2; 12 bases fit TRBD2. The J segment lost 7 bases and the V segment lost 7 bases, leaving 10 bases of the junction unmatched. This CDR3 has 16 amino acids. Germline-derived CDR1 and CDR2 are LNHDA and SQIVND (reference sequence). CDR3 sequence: CASTLTSGRGNGELFF. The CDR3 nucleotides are TGTGCCAGTACCTTGACTAGCGGGAGAGGGAACGGGGAGCTGTTTTTT.

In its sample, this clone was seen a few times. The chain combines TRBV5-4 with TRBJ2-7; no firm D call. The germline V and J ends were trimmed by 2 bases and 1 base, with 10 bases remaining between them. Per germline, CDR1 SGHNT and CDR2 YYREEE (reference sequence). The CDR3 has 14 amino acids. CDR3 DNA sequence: TGTGCCAGCAGCTTAGACACCAGATCCTACGAGCAGTACTTC. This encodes CASSLDTRSYEQYF.

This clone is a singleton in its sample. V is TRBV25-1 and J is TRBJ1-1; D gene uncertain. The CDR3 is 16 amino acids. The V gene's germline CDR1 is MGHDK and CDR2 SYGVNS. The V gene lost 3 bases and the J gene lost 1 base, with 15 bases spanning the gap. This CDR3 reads CASSERAGIGNTEAFF. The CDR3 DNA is TGTGCCAGCAGTGAGAGGGCAGGAATCGGGAACACTGAAGCTTTCTTT.

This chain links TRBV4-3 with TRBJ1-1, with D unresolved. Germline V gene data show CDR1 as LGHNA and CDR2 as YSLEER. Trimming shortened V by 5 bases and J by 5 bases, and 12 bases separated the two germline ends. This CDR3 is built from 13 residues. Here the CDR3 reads CASSSAEGTEAFF. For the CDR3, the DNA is TGCGCCAGCAGCTCTGCGGAGGGAACTGAAGCTTTCTTT.

The CDR3 DNA reads as TGTGCCAGCAGTGTCGAACAGGGATCGACCGGGGAGCTGTTTTTT. Protein product: CASSVEQGSTGELFF. The chain carries TRBV6-1 and TRBJ2-2; TRBD1 is a possible D gene (6 bases). Germline V gives CDR1 MNHNS, CDR2 SASEGT. V gave up 4 bases and J gave up 5 bases, with 14 bases separating them. The CDR3 has 15 residues.

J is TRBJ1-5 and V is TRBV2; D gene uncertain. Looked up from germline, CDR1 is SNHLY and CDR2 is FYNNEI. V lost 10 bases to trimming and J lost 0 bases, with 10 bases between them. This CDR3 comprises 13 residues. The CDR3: CATGRDSNQPQHF. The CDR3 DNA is TGTGCCACGGGGAGGGATAGCAATCAGCCCCAGCATTTT.

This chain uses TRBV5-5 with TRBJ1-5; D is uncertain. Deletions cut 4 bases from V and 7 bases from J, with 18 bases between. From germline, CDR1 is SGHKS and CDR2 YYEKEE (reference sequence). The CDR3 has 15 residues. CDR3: CASSPSSGKSQPQHF. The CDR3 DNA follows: TGTGCCAGCAGCCCTTCGTCAGGTAAGAGCCAGCCCCAGCATTTT. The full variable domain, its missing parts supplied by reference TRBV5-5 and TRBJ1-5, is DAGVTQSPTHLIKTRGQQVTLRCSPISGHKSVSWYQQVLGQGPQFIFQYYEKEERGRGNFPDRFSARQFPNYSSELNVNALLLGDSALYLCASSPSSGKSQPQHFGDGTRLSIL.

The CDR3, as DNA: TGTGCCAGCAGTTTACATCGGCCGGGGTCCTACAATGAGCAGTTCTTC. It encodes CASSLHRPGSYNEQFF. The V call is TRBV11-3, the J call TRBJ2-1, with a weak D call TRBD2 (5 bases). V lost 6 bases to trimming and J lost 1 base, with 16 bases between them. CDR1 is SGHNT, CDR2 YENEEA, per germline. CDR3 length: 16 residues.

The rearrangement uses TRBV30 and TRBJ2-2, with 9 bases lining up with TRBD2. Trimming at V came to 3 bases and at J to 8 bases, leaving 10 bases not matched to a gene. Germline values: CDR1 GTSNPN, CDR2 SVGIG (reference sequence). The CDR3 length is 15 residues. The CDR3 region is CAWRLPGLASGELFF. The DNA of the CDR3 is TGTGCCTGGAGACTACCGGGACTAGCATCGGGGGAGCTGTTTTTT.

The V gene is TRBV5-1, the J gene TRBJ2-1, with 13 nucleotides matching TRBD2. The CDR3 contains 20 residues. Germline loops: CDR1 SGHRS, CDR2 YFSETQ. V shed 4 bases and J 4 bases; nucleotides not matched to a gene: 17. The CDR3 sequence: CASSLDGLAGVLAAYNEQFF. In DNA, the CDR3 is TGCGCCAGCAGCCTGGATGGACTAGCGGGAGTCCTAGCAGCTTACAATGAGCAGTTCTTC.

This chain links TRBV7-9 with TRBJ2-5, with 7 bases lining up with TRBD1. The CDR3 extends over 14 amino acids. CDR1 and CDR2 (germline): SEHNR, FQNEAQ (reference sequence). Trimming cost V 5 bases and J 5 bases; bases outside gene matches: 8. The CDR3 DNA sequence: TGTGCCAGCAGCCCCCGGACAGGCTGGGAGACCCAGTACTTC. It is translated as CASSPRTGWETQYF.

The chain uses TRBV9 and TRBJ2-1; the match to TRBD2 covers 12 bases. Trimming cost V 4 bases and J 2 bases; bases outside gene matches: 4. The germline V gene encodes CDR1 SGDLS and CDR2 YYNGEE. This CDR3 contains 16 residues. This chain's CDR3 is CASSTGLAGTYNEQFF. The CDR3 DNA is TGTGCCAGCAGCACGGGACTAGCGGGTACCTACAATGAGCAGTTCTTC.

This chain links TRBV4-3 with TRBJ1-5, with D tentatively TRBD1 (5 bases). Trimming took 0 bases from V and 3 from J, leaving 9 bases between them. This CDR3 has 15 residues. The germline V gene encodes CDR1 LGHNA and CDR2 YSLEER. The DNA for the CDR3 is TGCGCCAGCAGCCAAGATGCGACAGTCAATCAGCCCCAGCATTTT. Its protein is CASSQDATVNQPQHF.

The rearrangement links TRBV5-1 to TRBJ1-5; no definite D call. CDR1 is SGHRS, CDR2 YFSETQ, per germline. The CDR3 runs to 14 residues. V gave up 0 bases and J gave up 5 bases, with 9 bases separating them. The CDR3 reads CASSLAGKDQPQHF. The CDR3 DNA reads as TGCGCCAGCAGCTTGGCCGGGAAAGATCAGCCCCAGCATTTT.

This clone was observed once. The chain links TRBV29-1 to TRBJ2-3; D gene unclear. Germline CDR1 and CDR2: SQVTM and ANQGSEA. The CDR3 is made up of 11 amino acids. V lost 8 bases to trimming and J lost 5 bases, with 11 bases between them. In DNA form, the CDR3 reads TGCAGCTCCTATTACTTAGATACGCAGTATTTT. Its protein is CSSYYLDTQYF.

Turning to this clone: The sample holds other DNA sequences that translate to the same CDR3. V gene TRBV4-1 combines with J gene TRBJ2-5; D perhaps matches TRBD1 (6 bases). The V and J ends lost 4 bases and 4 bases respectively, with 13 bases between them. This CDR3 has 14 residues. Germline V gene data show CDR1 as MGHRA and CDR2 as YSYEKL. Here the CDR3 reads CASSPTGLRETQYF. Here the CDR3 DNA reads TGCGCCAGCAGCCCTACAGGGCTACGAGAGACCCAGTACTTC.

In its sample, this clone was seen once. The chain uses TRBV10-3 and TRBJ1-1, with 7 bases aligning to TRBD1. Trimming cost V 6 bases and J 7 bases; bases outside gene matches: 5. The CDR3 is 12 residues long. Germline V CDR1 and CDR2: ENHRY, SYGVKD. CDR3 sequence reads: CAIRGQSGEAFF. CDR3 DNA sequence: TGTGCCATCAGGGGACAGTCGGGTGAAGCTTTCTTT.

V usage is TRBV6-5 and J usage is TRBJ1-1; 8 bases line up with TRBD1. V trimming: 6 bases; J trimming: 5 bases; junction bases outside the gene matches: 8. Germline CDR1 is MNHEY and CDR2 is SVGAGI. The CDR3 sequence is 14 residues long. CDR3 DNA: TGTGCCAGCAGGACAGGGGCGGTGTGGACTGAAGCTTTCTTT. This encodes CASRTGAVWTEAFF.

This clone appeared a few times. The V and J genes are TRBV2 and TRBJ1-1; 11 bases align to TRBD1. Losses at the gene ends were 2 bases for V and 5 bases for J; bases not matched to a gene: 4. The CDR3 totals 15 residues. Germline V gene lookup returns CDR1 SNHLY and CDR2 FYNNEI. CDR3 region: CASSEQGQGATEAFF. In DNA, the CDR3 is TGTGCCAGCAGTGAACAAGGACAGGGGGCAACTGAAGCTTTCTTT.

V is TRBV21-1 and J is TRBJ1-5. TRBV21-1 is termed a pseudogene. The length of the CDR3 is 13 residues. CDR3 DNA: TGTGCCAGCAGCAGAACCGAAGCTGAGCCCCAGCATTTT. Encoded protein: CASSRTEAEPQHF.

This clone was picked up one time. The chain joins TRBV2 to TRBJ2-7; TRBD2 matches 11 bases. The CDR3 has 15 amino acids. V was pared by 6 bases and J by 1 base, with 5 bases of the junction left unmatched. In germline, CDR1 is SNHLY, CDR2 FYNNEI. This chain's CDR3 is CASRVGLAASYEQYF. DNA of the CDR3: TGTGCCAGCAGGGTGGGACTAGCGGCGTCCTACGAGCAGTACTTC.

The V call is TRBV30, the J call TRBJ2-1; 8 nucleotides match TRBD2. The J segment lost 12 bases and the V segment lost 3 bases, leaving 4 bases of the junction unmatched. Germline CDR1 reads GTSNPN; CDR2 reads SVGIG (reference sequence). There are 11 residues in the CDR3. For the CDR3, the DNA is TGTGCCTGGAGCGCGGGAGGAGGGCAGTTCTTC. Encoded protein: CAWSAGGGQFF.